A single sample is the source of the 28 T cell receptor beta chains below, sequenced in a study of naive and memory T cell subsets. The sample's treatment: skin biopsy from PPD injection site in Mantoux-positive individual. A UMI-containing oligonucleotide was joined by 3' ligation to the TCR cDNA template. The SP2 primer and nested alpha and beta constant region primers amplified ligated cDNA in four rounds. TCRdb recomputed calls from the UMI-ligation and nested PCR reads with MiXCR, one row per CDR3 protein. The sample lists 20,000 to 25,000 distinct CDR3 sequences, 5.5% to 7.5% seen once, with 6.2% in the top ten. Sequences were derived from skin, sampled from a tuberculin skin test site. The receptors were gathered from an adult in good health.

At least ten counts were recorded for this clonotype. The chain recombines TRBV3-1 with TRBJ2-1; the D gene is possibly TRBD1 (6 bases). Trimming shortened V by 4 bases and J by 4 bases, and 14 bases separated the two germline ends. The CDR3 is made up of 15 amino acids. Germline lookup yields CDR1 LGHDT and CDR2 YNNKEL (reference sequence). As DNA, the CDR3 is TGTGCCAGCAGCCGCGACAGGCTGAGTTACAATGAGCAGTTCTTC. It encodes CASSRDRLSYNEQFF.

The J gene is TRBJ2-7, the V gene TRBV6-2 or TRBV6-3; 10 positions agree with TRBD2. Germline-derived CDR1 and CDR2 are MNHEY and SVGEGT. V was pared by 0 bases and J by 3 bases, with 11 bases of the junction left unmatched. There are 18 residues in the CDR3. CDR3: CASSYSNQLAGAFYEQYF. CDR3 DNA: TGTGCCAGCAGTTACTCGAACCAGCTAGCGGGAGCATTCTACGAGCAGTACTTC.

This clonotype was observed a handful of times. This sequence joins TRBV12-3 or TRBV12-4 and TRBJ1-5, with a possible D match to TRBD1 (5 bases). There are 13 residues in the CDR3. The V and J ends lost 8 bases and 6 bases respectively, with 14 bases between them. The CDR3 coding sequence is TGTGCCAGCTCCCGGGGGGGGGGTCAGCCCCAGCATTTT. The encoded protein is CASSRGGGQPQHF.

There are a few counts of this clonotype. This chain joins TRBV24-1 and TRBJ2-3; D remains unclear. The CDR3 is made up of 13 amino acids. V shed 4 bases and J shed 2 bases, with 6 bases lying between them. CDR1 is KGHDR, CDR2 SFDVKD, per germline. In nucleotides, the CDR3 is TGTGCCACCAGTGACGGAGCCACAGATACGCAGTATTTT. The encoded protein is CATSDGATDTQYF.

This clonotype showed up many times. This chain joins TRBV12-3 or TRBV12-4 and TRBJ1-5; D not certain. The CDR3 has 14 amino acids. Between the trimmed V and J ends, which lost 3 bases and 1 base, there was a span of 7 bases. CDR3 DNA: TGTGCCAGCAGTTTTATGTCAAGCAATCAGCCCCAGCATTTT. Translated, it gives CASSFMSSNQPQHF.

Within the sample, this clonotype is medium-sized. Here the CDR3 reads CASERGSEDGYTF. The CDR3, as DNA: TGTGCCAGCGAGAGGGGGTCTGAAGATGGCTACACCTTC. This chain joins TRBV28 and TRBJ1-2, with D possibly being TRBD1 (6 bases). CDR1 and CDR2 (germline): MDHEN, SYDVKM. The V end was cut by 8 bases, the J end by 6 bases, with 16 bases between. The CDR3 spans 13 residues.

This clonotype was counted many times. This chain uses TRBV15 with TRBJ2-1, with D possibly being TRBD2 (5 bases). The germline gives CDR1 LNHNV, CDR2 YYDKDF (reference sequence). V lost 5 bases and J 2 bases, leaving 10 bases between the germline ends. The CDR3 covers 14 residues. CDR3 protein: CATSGPGAYNEQFF. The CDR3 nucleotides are TGTGCCACCAGCGGTCCCGGGGCCTACAATGAGCAGTTCTTC.

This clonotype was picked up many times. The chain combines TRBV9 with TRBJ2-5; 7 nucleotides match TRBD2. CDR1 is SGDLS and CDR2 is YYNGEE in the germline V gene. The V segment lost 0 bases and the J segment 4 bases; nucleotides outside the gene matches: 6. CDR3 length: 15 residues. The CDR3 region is CASSVATSRAETQYF. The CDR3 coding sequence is TGTGCCAGCAGCGTAGCGACTAGCAGAGCAGAGACCCAGTACTTC. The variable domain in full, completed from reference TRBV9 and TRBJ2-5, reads DSGVTQTPKHLITATGQRVTLRCSPRSGDLSVYWYQQSLDQGLQFLIQYYNGEERAKGNILERFSAQQFPDLHSELNLSSLELGDSALYFCASSVATSRAETQYFGPGTRLLVL.

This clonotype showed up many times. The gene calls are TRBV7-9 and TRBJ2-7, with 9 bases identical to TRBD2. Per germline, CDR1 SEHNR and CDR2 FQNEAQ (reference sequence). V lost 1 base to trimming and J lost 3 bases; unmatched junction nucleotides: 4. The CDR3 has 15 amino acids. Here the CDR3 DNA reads TGTGCCAGCAGCTTAGGGGGAGCGGGAGGCTACGAGCAGTACTTC. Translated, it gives CASSLGGAGGYEQYF.

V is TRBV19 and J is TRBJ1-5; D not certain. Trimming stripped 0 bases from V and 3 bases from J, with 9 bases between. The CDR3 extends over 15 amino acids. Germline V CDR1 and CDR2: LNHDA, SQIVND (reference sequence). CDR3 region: CASSIDWAPNQPQHF. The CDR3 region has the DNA TGTGCCAGTAGTATAGATTGGGCCCCCAATCAGCCCCAGCATTTT. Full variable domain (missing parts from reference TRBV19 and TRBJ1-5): DGGITQSPKYLFRKEGQNVTLSCEQNLNHDAMYWYRQDPGQGLRLIYYSQIVNDFQKGDIAEGYSVSREKKESFPLTVTSAQKNPTAFYLCASSIDWAPNQPQHFGDGTRLSIL.

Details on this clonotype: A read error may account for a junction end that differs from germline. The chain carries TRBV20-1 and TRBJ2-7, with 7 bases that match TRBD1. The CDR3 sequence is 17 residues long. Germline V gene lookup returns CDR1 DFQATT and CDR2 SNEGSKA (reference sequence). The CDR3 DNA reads TGCAGTGCTAGAGGAGAAAGGGGACAGCTGAGCTCCTACGAGCAGAACTTC. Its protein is CSARGERGQLSSYEQNF.

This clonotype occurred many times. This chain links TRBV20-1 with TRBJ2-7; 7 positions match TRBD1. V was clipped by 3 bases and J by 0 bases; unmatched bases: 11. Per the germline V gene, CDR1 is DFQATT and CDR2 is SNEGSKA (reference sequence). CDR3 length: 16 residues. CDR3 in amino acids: CSASPTGTAVSYEQYF. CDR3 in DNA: TGCAGTGCTAGCCCGACCGGGACAGCAGTCTCCTACGAGCAGTACTTC.

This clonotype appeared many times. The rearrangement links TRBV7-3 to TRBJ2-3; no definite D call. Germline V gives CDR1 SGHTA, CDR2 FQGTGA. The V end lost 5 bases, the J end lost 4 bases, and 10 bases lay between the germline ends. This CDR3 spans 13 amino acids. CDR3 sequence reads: CASSPYVADTQYF. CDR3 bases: TGTGCCAGCAGCCCCTACGTGGCAGATACGCAGTATTTT.

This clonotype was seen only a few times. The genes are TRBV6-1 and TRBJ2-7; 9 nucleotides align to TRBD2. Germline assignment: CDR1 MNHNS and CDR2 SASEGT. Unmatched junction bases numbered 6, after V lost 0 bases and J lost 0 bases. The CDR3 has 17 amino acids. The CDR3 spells CASSEASGSLISYEQYF. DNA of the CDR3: TGTGCCAGCAGTGAAGCTAGCGGGAGCCTAATCTCCTACGAGCAGTACTTC.

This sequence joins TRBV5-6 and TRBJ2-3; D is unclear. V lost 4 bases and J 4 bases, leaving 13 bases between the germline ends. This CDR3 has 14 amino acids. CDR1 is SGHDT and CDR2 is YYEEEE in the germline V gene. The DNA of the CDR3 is TGTGCCAGCAGCCCCGCACCGGGCGCAGATACGCAGTATTTT. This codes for CASSPAPGADTQYF.

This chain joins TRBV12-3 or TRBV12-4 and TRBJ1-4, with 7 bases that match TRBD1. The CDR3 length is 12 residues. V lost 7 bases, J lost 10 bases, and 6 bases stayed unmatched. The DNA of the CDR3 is TGTGCCAGCACCCGAGACAGGGTAAAACTGTTTTTT. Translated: CASTRDRVKLFF.

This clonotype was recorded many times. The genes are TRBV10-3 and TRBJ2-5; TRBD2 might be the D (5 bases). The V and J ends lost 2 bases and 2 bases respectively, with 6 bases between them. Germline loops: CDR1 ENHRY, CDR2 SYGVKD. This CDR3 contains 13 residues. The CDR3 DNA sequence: TGTGCCATCAGTGAGCGGGGTCAAGAGACCCAGTACTTC. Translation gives CAISERGQETQYF.

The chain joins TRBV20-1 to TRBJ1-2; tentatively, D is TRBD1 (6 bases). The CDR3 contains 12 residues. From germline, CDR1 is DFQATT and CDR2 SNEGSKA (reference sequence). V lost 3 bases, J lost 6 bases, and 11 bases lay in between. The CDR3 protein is CSARKGVDGYTF. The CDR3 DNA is TGCAGTGCTAGGAAGGGGGTGGATGGCTACACCTTC.

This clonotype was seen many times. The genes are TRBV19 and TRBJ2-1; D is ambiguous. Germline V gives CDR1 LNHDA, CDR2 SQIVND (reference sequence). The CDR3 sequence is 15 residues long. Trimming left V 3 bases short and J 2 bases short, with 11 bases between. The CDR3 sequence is CASSIGFGAYNEQFF. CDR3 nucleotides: TGTGCCAGTAGTATTGGGTTTGGCGCCTACAATGAGCAGTTCTTC.

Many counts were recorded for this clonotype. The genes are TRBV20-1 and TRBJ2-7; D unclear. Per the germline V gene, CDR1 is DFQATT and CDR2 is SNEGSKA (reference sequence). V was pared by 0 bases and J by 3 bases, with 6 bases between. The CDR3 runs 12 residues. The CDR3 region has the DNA TGCAGTGCTAGAGACGATTTCTACGAGCAGTACTTC. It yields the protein CSARDDFYEQYF.

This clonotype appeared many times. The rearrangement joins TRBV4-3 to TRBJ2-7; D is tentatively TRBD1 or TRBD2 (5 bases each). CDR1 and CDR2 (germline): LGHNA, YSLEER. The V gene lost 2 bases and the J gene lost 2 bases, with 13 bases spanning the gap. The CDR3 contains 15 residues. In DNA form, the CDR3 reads TGCGCCAGCAGCCAACCCGGGGACGGCACCTACGAGCAGTACTTC. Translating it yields CASSQPGDGTYEQYF.

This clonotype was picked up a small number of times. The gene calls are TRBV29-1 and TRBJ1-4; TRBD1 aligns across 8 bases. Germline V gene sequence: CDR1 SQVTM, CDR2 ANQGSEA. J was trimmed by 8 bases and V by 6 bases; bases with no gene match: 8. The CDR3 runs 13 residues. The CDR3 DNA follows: TGCAGCGTCCCAGGGGGCGCGGAGGAAAAACTGTTTTTT. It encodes CSVPGGAEEKLFF.

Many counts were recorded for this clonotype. This CDR3 reads CAIRATSSGNTIYF. The CDR3 bases are TGTGCCATCAGAGCCACGAGCTCTGGAAACACCATATATTTT. The J gene is TRBJ1-3, the V gene TRBV10-3; D unresolved. Deletions cut 6 bases from V and 0 bases from J, with 9 bases between. Germline CDR1 reads ENHRY; CDR2 reads SYGVKD. The CDR3 loop spans 14 amino acids.

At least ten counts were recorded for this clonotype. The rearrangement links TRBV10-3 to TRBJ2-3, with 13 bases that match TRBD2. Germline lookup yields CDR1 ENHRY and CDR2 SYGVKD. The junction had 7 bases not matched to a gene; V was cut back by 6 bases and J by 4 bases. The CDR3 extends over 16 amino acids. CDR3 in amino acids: CAIRPSLAGGADTQYF. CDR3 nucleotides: TGTGCCATCAGACCATCACTAGCGGGGGGGGCAGATACGCAGTATTTT.

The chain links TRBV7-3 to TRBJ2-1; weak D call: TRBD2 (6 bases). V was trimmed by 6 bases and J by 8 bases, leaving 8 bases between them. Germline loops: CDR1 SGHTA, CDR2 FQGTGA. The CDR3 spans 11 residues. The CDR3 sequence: CASREGHEQFF. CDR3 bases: TGTGCCAGCAGGGAGGGCCATGAGCAGTTCTTC.

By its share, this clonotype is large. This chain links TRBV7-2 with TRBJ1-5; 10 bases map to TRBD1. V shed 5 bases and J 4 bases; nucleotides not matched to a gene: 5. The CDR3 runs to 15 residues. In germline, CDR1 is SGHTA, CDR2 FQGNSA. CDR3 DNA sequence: TGTGCCAGCAGCCGCCGGGACAGGGGAAATCAGCCCCAGCATTTT. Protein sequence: CASSRRDRGNQPQHF. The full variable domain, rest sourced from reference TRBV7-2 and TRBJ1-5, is GAGVSQSPSNKVTEKGKDVELRCDPISGHTALYWYRQSLGQGLEFLIYFQGNSAPDKSGLPSDRFSAERTGGSVSTLTIQRTQQEDSAVYLCASSRRDRGNQPQHFGDGTRLSIL.

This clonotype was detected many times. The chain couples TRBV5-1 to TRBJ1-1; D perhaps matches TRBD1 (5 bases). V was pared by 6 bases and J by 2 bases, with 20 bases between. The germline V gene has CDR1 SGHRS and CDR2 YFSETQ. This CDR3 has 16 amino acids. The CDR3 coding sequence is TGCGCCAGCACCCAGAGCTGGGGGGACTACAACACTGAAGCTTTCTTT. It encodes CASTQSWGDYNTEAFF.

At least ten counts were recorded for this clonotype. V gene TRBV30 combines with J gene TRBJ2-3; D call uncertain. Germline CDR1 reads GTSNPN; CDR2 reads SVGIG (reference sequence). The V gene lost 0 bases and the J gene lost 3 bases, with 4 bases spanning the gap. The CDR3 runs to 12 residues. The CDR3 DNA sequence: TGTGCCTGGAGTGTCAGGACAGATACGCAGTATTTT. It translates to CAWSVRTDTQYF.